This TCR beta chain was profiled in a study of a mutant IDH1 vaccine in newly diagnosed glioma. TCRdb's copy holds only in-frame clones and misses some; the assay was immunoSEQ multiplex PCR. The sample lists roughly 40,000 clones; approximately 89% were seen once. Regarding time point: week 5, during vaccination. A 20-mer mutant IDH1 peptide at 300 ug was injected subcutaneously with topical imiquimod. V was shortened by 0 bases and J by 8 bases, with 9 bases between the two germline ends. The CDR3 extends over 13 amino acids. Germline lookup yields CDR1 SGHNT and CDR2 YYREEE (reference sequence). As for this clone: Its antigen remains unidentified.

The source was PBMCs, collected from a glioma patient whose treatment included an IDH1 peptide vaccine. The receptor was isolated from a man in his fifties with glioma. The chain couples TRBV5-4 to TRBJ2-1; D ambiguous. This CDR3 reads CASSLDQPDEQFF. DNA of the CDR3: TGTGCCAGCAGCTTGGACCAGCCTGATGAGCAGTTCTTC.